These T cell receptor beta chains were read from a single sample in a study of blood T cells in healthy people across ages. TCRdb used MiXCR to reprocess the 5' RACE reads, holding one entry per CDR3 protein. Of more than 750,000 distinct CDR3 sequences listed, approximately 32% are singletons. These data also formed part of another study, on T cells of mothers and their children.

Sequenced: blood. These receptors originate from a woman aged 40 to 55 in good health. Each CDR3 is given with its conserved first and last residue. Each record gives: V gene, D gene, J gene, clone size, CDR3 protein, CDR3 DNA. A D gene is named only where the DNA matches it firmly. Clone size is shown for a subset of rows, as once, few, many or a class of expanded clone.

>TRBV2|NA|TRBJ2-7|few
CASSTFAGYEQYF
TGTGCCAGCAGCACTTTTGCTGGCTACGAGCAGTACTTC
>TRBV4-3|NA|TRBJ1-5|NA
CASSQRPGDQPQHF
TGCGCCAGCAGCCAAAGACCGGGCGATCAGCCCCAGCATTTT
>TRBV7-2|NA|TRBJ2-1|NA
CASSLEGAGNNEQFF
TGTGCCAGCAGCTTAGAGGGGGCGGGGAACAATGAGCAGTTCTTC
>TRBV28|NA|TRBJ2-5|NA
CASTYRLRETQYF
TGTGCCAGCACCTACAGGCTCAGGGAGACCCAGTACTTC
>TRBV6-6|TRBD2|TRBJ2-3|few
CASNLAGGQDTQYF
TGTGCCAGCAACCTAGCGGGGGGCCAGGATACGCAGTATTTT
>TRBV10-3|NA|TRBJ2-7|NA
CAIRLAQNSYEQYF
TGTGCCATCAGGCTAGCGCAAAACTCCTACGAGCAGTACTTC
>TRBV7-6|NA|TRBJ2-7|few
CASRPGSTDEQYF
TGTGCCAGCAGACCCGGGTCTACTGACGAGCAGTACTTC
>TRBV20-1|TRBD1|TRBJ2-4|many
CSARDFRQGENIQYF
TGCAGTGCTAGAGATTTTAGACAGGGGGAAAACATTCAGTACTTC
>TRBV5-1|TRBD1|TRBJ1-4|few
CASGQGATNEKLFF
TGCGCCAGTGGACAGGGGGCAACTAATGAAAAACTGTTTTTT
>TRBV7-2|NA|TRBJ1-5|many
CASSPRVNQPQHF
TGTGCCAGCAGCCCGAGGGTGAACCAGCCCCAGCATTTT
>TRBV20-1|NA|TRBJ1-2|few
CSARMTATNYGYTF
TGCAGTGCCAGAATGACAGCAACTAACTATGGCTACACCTTC
>TRBV28|NA|TRBJ2-7|NA
CASSLFVGQKAYEQYF
TGTGCCAGCAGTTTATTTGTCGGGCAGAAGGCCTACGAGCAGTACTTC
>TRBV7-9|TRBD1|TRBJ2-5|many
CASSLVVGQGETQYF
TGTGCCAGCAGCTTAGTGGTCGGACAGGGAGAGACCCAGTACTTC
>TRBV4-1|NA|TRBJ2-5|NA
CASSQEKMVGQETQYF
TGCGCCAGCAGCCAAGAAAAGATGGTAGGCCAAGAGACCCAGTACTTC
>TRBV5-1|NA|TRBJ2-5|many
CASSVTDRPQYF
TGCGCCAGCAGCGTAACAGACAGGCCCCAGTACTTC
>TRBV19|NA|TRBJ2-7|NA
CASSGKGTLSYEQYF
TGTGCCAGTAGTGGGAAGGGTACGTTATCCTACGAGCAGTACTTC
>TRBV12-3/TRBV12-4|TRBD1|TRBJ1-2|many
CASRETGGIYGYTF
TGTGCCAGCAGGGAGACAGGGGGGATCTATGGCTACACCTTC
>TRBV5-1|TRBD1|TRBJ1-2|NA
CASSGGQDGYTF
TGCGCCAGCAGCGGGGGACAGGATGGCTACACCTTC
>TRBV7-2|NA|TRBJ2-5|few
CASSLGGGEGTQYF
TGTGCCAGCAGCTTAGGAGGAGGAGAGGGGACCCAGTACTTC
>TRBV20-1|NA|TRBJ2-1|NA
CSAGSQGIYNEQFF
TGCAGTGCTGGTTCGCAGGGGATCTACAATGAGCAGTTCTTC
>TRBV27|NA|TRBJ2-7|few
CASSFQGPSSSSYEQYF
TGTGCCAGCAGTTTTCAGGGGCCATCCAGTAGCTCCTACGAGCAGTACTTC
>TRBV6-2/TRBV6-3|NA|TRBJ1-1|many
CASNAGGSRTEAFF
TGTGCCAGCAATGCCGGGGGTTCTCGCACTGAAGCTTTCTTT
>TRBV7-8|NA|TRBJ2-1|few
CASGLEAGVNEQFF
TGTGCCAGCGGCTTAGAAGCTGGTGTGAATGAGCAGTTCTTC
>TRBV11-2|NA|TRBJ2-5|many
CASSLEGGTQYF
TGTGCCAGCAGCTTAGAAGGCGGGACCCAGTACTTC
>TRBV20-1|NA|TRBJ2-5|few
CSARVDPYQETQYF
TGCAGTGCTAGAGTGGACCCGTACCAAGAGACCCAGTACTTC
>TRBV10-3|NA|TRBJ2-1|many
CAISVGTSNEQFF
TGTGCCATCAGTGTGGGTACCTCCAATGAGCAGTTCTTC
>TRBV15|NA|TRBJ2-7|few
CATSRDLRGGSYEQYF
TGTGCCACCAGCAGAGATCTCAGGGGGGGCTCCTACGAGCAGTACTTC
>TRBV7-2|TRBD1|TRBJ2-5|few
CASSLAGQGWQETQYF
TGTGCCAGCAGCTTAGCGGGACAGGGTTGGCAAGAGACCCAGTACTTC
>TRBV20-1|TRBD2|TRBJ2-7|NA
CSLTSDRVEQYF
TGCAGTTTGACTAGCGATCGGGTCGAGCAGTACTTC
>TRBV5-1|NA|TRBJ1-2|NA
CASKEVGGYGYTF
TGCGCCAGCAAGGAAGTCGGGGGCTATGGCTACACCTTC
>TRBV5-1|TRBD2|TRBJ2-1|NA
CASSQASGGANEQFF
TGCGCCAGCAGCCAGGCTAGCGGGGGGGCTAATGAGCAGTTCTTC
>TRBV7-6|TRBD2|TRBJ2-2|NA
CASSVSGRAAGELFF
TGTGCCAGCAGCGTAAGCGGGAGAGCGGCCGGGGAGCTGTTTTTT
>TRBV7-2|NA|TRBJ1-5|many
CASSLRGGSNQPQHF
TGTGCCAGCAGCTTGCGAGGGGGGAGCAATCAGCCCCAGCATTTT
>TRBV7-2|NA|TRBJ2-1|few
CASSYYGEQFF
TGTGCCAGCAGCTACTATGGGGAGCAGTTCTTC
>TRBV29-1|TRBD2|TRBJ2-7|NA
CSVEELAGVEQYF
TGCAGCGTTGAAGAACTAGCGGGGGTCGAGCAGTACTTC
>TRBV6-1|TRBD1|TRBJ1-2|NA
CTSRPGTGGAGPYGYTF
TGTACCAGCAGGCCCGGGACAGGGGGCGCAGGGCCCTATGGCTACACCTTC
>TRBV20-1|NA|TRBJ2-5|many
CSAPQVGRHQETQYF
TGCAGTGCCCCCCAGGTGGGACGGCACCAAGAGACCCAGTACTTC
>TRBV6-2/TRBV6-3|NA|TRBJ1-1|few
CASSYGWVTIKNTEAFF
TGTGCCAGCAGTTACGGCTGGGTTACGATTAAGAACACTGAAGCTTTCTTT
>TRBV7-2|NA|TRBJ2-3|NA
CASSLQPGPMYF
TGTGCCAGCAGCTTACAACCGGGCCCTATGTATTTT
>TRBV7-6|NA|TRBJ2-2|NA
CASRRKGTATSNTGELFF
TGTGCCAGCAGAAGAAAGGGCACAGCGACCTCGAACACCGGGGAGCTGTTTTTT
>TRBV5-6|NA|TRBJ1-5|NA
CAGSFYLESYQPRHF
TGTGCCGGCAGCTTTTATTTGGAGTCTTATCAGCCCCGGCATTTT
>TRBV5-6|NA|TRBJ2-5|NA
CASEGLSRETQYF
TGTGCCAGCGAGGGGCTCTCGAGGGAGACCCAGTACTTC
>TRBV2|NA|TRBJ1-2|NA
CASSIGQSYGYTF
TGTGCCAGCAGTATCGGACAGAGTTATGGCTACACCTTC
>TRBV6-6|TRBD2|TRBJ2-1|NA
CASTRLAGGPTYNEQFF
TGTGCCAGCACCCGGCTAGCGGGGGGGCCGACCTACAATGAGCAGTTCTTC
>TRBV12-3/TRBV12-4|NA|TRBJ2-5|many
CASSFRGKDETQYF
TGTGCCAGCAGTTTCCGGGGAAAGGACGAGACCCAGTACTTC
>TRBV7-3|NA|TRBJ1-1|many
CASSQNSDTEAFF
TGTGCCAGCAGCCAAAACAGTGACACTGAAGCTTTCTTT
>TRBV20-1|NA|TRBJ1-1|NA
CSARDREAGDTEAFF
TGCAGTGCTAGAGATCGGGAAGCTGGGGACACTGAAGCTTTCTTT
>TRBV27|TRBD1|TRBJ2-7|few
CASSFSDRGYEQYF
TGTGCCAGCAGTTTTTCGGACAGGGGCTACGAGCAGTACTTC